Below are 21 T cell receptor beta chains sequenced from a single sample in a study of human T cells and chemical hapten exposure. TCRdb reanalysed the RACE reads using MiXCR and keeps one entry per CDR3 protein. The table has a few hundred thousand distinct CDR3 sequences, over 5% seen once. The time point here: pre-sensitization, week 0. Treatment meaning: therapeutic diphenylcyclopropenone sensitization with weekly scalp DPC. The material sequenced was whole blood, taken in connection with sensitization to the hapten diphenylcyclopropenone (DPC). The receptors derive from a woman under 30 with alopecia areata. Some clones in this sample may be carry-over from other donors' samples.

This clonotype was recorded a few times. The J gene is TRBJ2-7, the V gene TRBV9; 8 bases match TRBD1. V trimming: 0 bases; J trimming: 2 bases; junction bases outside the gene matches: 7. The CDR3 runs to 16 residues. Germline V CDR1 and CDR2: SGDLS, YYNGEE. The CDR3 spells CASSVGPGQGPYEQYF. The CDR3 region has the DNA TGTGCCAGCAGCGTAGGCCCAGGACAGGGCCCCTACGAGCAGTACTTC.

This clonotype has ten or more counts. The chain employs TRBV10-3 and TRBJ1-4; D is ambiguous. The germline gives CDR1 ENHRY, CDR2 SYGVKD. The CDR3 consists of 12 residues. V was trimmed by 5 bases and J by 8 bases, leaving 9 bases between them. The CDR3 sequence: CAISRLGEKLFF. The DNA of the CDR3 is TGTGCCATCAGTCGACTTGGGGAAAAACTGTTTTTT.

The sample holds many counts of this clonotype. The chain employs TRBV7-2 and TRBJ1-1, with D hard to call. The germline gives CDR1 SGHTA, CDR2 FQGNSA. V was trimmed by 4 bases and J by 1 base, leaving 13 bases between them. The CDR3 spans 15 residues. CDR3 sequence: CASSSISLWNTEAFF. The CDR3 bases are TGTGCCAGCAGCTCCATTTCGCTATGGAACACTGAAGCTTTCTTT.

This clonotype was seen only a few times. V is TRBV7-2 and J is TRBJ1-4; 7 bases map to TRBD1. J was trimmed by 8 bases and V by 9 bases; bases with no gene match: 15. CDR1 and CDR2 from the germline V gene are SGHTA and FQGNSA. This CDR3 is built from 15 residues. The CDR3 protein is CASRGRGRVGEKLFF. The CDR3 DNA reads TGTGCCAGTCGGGGCAGGGGGAGGGTAGGAGAAAAACTGTTTTTT.

This clonotype was found a few times. The V gene is TRBV7-9, the J gene TRBJ1-1; 8 bases agree with TRBD1. Germline assignment: CDR1 SEHNR and CDR2 FQNEAQ (reference sequence). Trimming took 5 bases from V and 4 from J; bases not matched to a gene: 6. The CDR3 sequence is 14 residues long. Written as DNA, the CDR3 is TGTGCCAGCAGCAAAGCAGGGGGCCTCACTGAAGCTTTCTTT. Protein sequence: CASSKAGGLTEAFF. Together with reference TRBV7-9 and TRBJ1-1, the CDR3 gives the full variable domain: DTGVSQNPRHKITKRGQNVTFRCDPISEHNRLYWYRQTLGQGPEFLTYFQNEAQLEKSRLLSDRFSAERPKGSFSTLEIQRTEQGDSAMYLCASSKAGGLTEAFFGQGTRLTVV.

The table lists this clonotype with a few counts. The genes are TRBV20-1 and TRBJ2-7; no clear D. With 3 bases removed from V and 3 bases from J, the gap between germline ends came to 15 bases. CDR1 and CDR2 (germline): DFQATT, SNEGSKA (reference sequence). This CDR3 spans 14 amino acids. CDR3 sequence: CSASSPGADYEQYF. CDR3 sequence (DNA): TGCAGTGCTAGTAGTCCGGGTGCGGACTACGAGCAGTACTTC.

This clonotype was detected a few times. The V gene is TRBV6-5, the J gene TRBJ1-6; TRBD1 agrees at 7 bases. V trimming: 9 bases; J trimming: 10 bases; junction bases outside the gene matches: 9. CDR3 length: 13 amino acids. CDR1 and CDR2 (germline): MNHEY, SVGAGI. The CDR3 coding sequence is TGTGCCAGTTCCCGACAGGGAATGTCACCCCTCCACTTT. This codes for CASSRQGMSPLHF.

This clonotype was detected many times. The rearrangement links TRBV3-1 to TRBJ1-5; a weak D match, TRBD1 (5 bases). Per germline, CDR1 LGHDT and CDR2 YNNKEL (reference sequence). The CDR3 consists of 14 residues. The ends were cut back, 0 bases at V and 6 bases at J, with 9 bases in the middle. Here the CDR3 DNA reads TGTGCCAGCAGCCAAGATGCGACAGCTCAGCCCCAGCATTTT. Protein: CASSQDATAQPQHF.

This clonotype was picked up many times. The chain is built from TRBV4-1 and TRBJ1-5; 9 nucleotides agree with TRBD1. CDR1 is MGHRA and CDR2 is YSYEKL in the germline V gene. The CDR3 loop spans 16 amino acids. J was trimmed by 1 base and V by 3 bases; bases with no gene match: 4. In DNA form, the CDR3 reads TGCGCCAGCAGCCACCTGGACAGGGGCAGCAATCAGCCCCAGCATTTT. It encodes CASSHLDRGSNQPQHF.

The chain carries TRBV15 and TRBJ2-7; 7 bases are shared with TRBD1. Per germline, CDR1 LNHNV and CDR2 YYDKDF (reference sequence). The J segment lost 0 bases and the V segment lost 5 bases, leaving 4 bases of the junction unmatched. The CDR3 is made up of 14 amino acids. The CDR3 here is CATSSRTGSYEQYF. Here the CDR3 DNA reads TGTGCCACCAGCTCCCGGACAGGCTCCTACGAGCAGTACTTC.

This clonotype has ten or more counts. V gene TRBV9 combines with J gene TRBJ2-1; perhaps D is TRBD1 or TRBD2 (5 bases each). Per germline, CDR1 SGDLS and CDR2 YYNGEE. CDR3 length equals 15 residues. V lost 3 bases and J lost 1, with 11 bases in between. The DNA of the CDR3 is TGTGCCAGCAGCGCATCCTGGGGGTCCTACAATGAGCAGTTCTTC. Its translation is CASSASWGSYNEQFF.

This sequence joins TRBV6-6 and TRBJ1-2, with TRBD1 matching 9 bases. Germline loops: CDR1 MNHNY, CDR2 SVGAGI (reference sequence). This CDR3 has 15 residues. V shed 5 bases and J 7 bases; nucleotides not matched to a gene: 11. CDR3 protein: CASSGPRTGDSGYTF. The CDR3 bases are TGTGCCAGCAGTGGGCCCCGGACAGGGGATTCTGGCTACACCTTC.

The chain employs TRBV7-6 and TRBJ2-6, with D unresolved. The CDR3 length is 16 residues. Germline values: CDR1 SGHVS, CDR2 FNYEAQ. V was clipped by 3 bases and J by 3 bases, with 12 bases between them. CDR3 in amino acids: CASSLVLGNGANVLTF. The CDR3 DNA reads TGTGCCAGCAGCTTGGTTTTAGGGAATGGGGCCAACGTCCTGACTTTC.

This clonotype was recorded many times. The chain uses TRBV20-1 and TRBJ2-1; 8 bases align to TRBD2. Germline V gene data show CDR1 as DFQATT and CDR2 as SNEGSKA (reference sequence). This CDR3 has 15 amino acids. V shed 5 bases and J 10 bases; nucleotides not matched to a gene: 16. Written as DNA, the CDR3 is TGCAGTGCTGGGCTTATCGGGGGGGCTCGGAGAGAGCAGTTCTTC. Its protein is CSAGLIGGARREQFF.

This clonotype was found many times. The CDR3 sequence: CASSPASNYGYTF. For the CDR3, the DNA is TGCGCCAGCAGCCCGGCCTCTAACTATGGCTACACCTTC. The chain joins TRBV4-3 to TRBJ1-2; D is unclear. This CDR3 spans 13 amino acids. Germline V gene data show CDR1 as LGHNA and CDR2 as YSLEER. Between the trimmed V and J ends, which lost 4 bases and 0 bases, there was a span of 6 bases.

This clonotype showed up many times. The gene calls are TRBV4-2 and TRBJ1-5, with 7 positions matching TRBD1. The CDR3 is 16 residues long. Germline trimming cut 2 bases from V and 4 bases from J; bases unmatched to any gene: 8. Germline lookup yields CDR1 LGHNA and CDR2 YNFKEQ. CDR3 in DNA: TGTGCCAGCAGCCAACACGACAGGGAAGAAAATCAGCCCCAGCATTTT. It encodes CASSQHDREENQPQHF.

This clonotype turned up a few times. The rearrangement uses TRBV5-8 and TRBJ1-5; D gene unclear. CDR1 is SGHTS and CDR2 is YDEGEE in the germline V gene. This CDR3 spans 13 amino acids. The V end was cut by 3 bases, the J end by 3 bases, with 7 bases between. For the CDR3, the DNA is TGTGCCAGCAGCTCGGGGTTCAATCAGCCCCAGCATTTT. It encodes CASSSGFNQPQHF.

This clonotype showed up just a few times. The gene calls are TRBV3-1 and TRBJ2-3; D is unresolved. Trimming pared 0 bases from V and 2 bases from J, leaving 6 bases between. Germline V gives CDR1 LGHDT, CDR2 YNNKEL (reference sequence). The CDR3 consists of 14 residues. As DNA, the CDR3 is TGTGCCAGCAGCCAAGATGCAGCCACAGATACGCAGTATTTT. Translation: CASSQDAATDTQYF.

This clonotype was seen at least ten times. The chain combines TRBV5-1 with TRBJ2-3; tentatively, D is TRBD1 (5 bases). The length of the CDR3 is 17 residues. Trimming pared 4 bases from V and 8 bases from J, leaving 26 bases between. Germline CDR1 and CDR2: SGHRS and YFSETQ. The CDR3 DNA is TGCGCCAGCAGCACTCTTCAGGGAAGGGCCACACGGGTTACGCAGTATTTT. It encodes CASSTLQGRATRVTQYF. The entire variable domain, with the rest obtained from reference TRBV5-1 and TRBJ2-3, is as follows: KAGVTQTPRYLIKTRGQQVTLSCSPISGHRSVSWYQQTPGQGLQFLFEYFSETQRNKGNFPGRFSGRQFSNSRSEMNVSTLELGDSALYLCASSTLQGRATRVTQYFGPGTRLTVL.

The chain recombines TRBV20-1 with TRBJ2-2, with 7 bases aligning to TRBD2. J lost 5 bases, V lost 6 bases, and 9 bases had no gene match. Germline CDR1 DFQATT, CDR2 SNEGSKA (reference sequence). The CDR3 has 14 residues. The chain's CDR3 is CSAGPSGRTGELFF. Written as DNA, the CDR3 is TGCAGTGCCGGACCTAGCGGTCGGACCGGGGAGCTGTTTTTT.

This chain connects TRBV5-1 to TRBJ2-7; TRBD1 or TRBD2 may be the D gene (5 bases each). This CDR3 is built from 13 residues. CDR1 is SGHRS, CDR2 YFSETQ, per germline. V was trimmed by 3 bases and J by 6 bases, leaving 13 bases between them. The CDR3 bases are TGCGCCAGCAGCTCCGGGACGCCGGCCGAGCAGTACTTC. This sequence encodes CASSSGTPAEQYF.